This T cell receptor (beta chain) was recovered during a study of CD8+ T cells in alopecia areata. The V and J ends lost 3 bases and 1 base respectively, with 6 bases between them. This CDR3 has 13 amino acids. The germline gives CDR1 MNHEY, CDR2 SMNVEV (reference sequence). Sampling of alopecia areata patients yielded lesional scalp punch biopsies as well as peripheral blood. TCR sequencing used cDNA made by reverse transcription of extracted RNA. Here immunoSEQ multiplex PCR was the method, and the copy in TCRdb shows in-frame clones only, minus some. The data hold 60,000 to 65,000 clones, with 44% observed a single time.

The origin of this receptor is a human donor with alopecia areata. Sequenced sample: NKG2D-low CD8+ T cells sorted from blood. This rearrangement joins TRBV27 to TRBJ2-5, with no clear D. As DNA, the CDR3 is TGTGCCAGCAGTTTCCAGAGCCAAGAGACCCAGTACTTC. As protein: CASSFQSQETQYF.